This is a list of T cell receptor beta chains from one sample in a study of T cells in Graves' hyperthyroidism and ophthalmopathy. TCRdb reprocessed the multiplex PCR reads via MiXCR and lists one record per CDR3 protein. The data show about 640,000 distinct CDR3 sequences, nearly 45% seen once. The material sequenced was peripheral blood or thyroid tissue (not recorded which). These receptors came from an adult man with Graves' disease, either hyperthyroidism or ophthalmopathy (not recorded which). Each CDR3 is given with its conserved first and last residue. The D gene is left open where the match is weak. Where a row states a size, it is once, few, many or the class of an expanded clone; other rows omit it.

J	V	size	D	CDR3	DNA
TRBJ1-3	TRBV20-1	many	-	CSAARGRGNTIYF	TGCAGTGCTGCCAGGGGAAGGGGAAACACCATATATTTT
TRBJ2-7	TRBV2	many	-	CASSEAPGSYEQYF	TGTGCCAGCAGTGAAGCGCCGGGAAGCTACGAGCAGTACTTC
TRBJ1-5	TRBV20-1	-	-	CSARDRPGGQPQHF	TGCAGTGCTAGAGATCGCCCGGGGGGCCAGCCCCAGCATTTT
TRBJ1-2	TRBV25-1	-	TRBD1	CASSQTGDYGGYTF	TGTGCCAGCAGTCAGACAGGGGACTATGGCGGCTACACCTTC
TRBJ1-4	TRBV7-6	-	-	CASSRDGTTNEKLFF	TGTGCCAGCAGCAGGGATGGGACTACGAATGAAAAACTGTTTTTT
TRBJ2-2	TRBV3-1	-	-	CASSQEAERNTGELFF	TGTGCCAGCAGCCAAGAGGCCGAAAGGAACACCGGGGAGCTGTTTTTT
TRBJ2-5	TRBV20-1	-	TRBD2	CSARASGGTQETQYF	TGCAGTGCTAGAGCTAGCGGGGGAACTCAAGAGACCCAGTACTTC
TRBJ1-5	TRBV15	-	-	CATSRDPGQLNQPQHF	TGTGCCACCAGCAGAGACCCCGGACAGCTAAATCAGCCCCAGCATTTT
TRBJ1-1	TRBV10-1	-	-	CASSELVGTEAFF	TGCGCCAGCAGTGAATTGGTCGGGACTGAAGCTTTCTTT
TRBJ2-7	TRBV19	few	TRBD2	CASSIGLAVTEQYF	TGTGCCAGTAGTATCGGTCTAGCGGTAACCGAGCAGTACTTC
TRBJ2-5	TRBV7-9	few	TRBD1	CASSGRQGDRETQYF	TGTGCCAGCAGCGGCCGACAGGGAGACAGAGAGACCCAGTACTTC
TRBJ1-1	TRBV20-1	many	-	CSASSWGRVNTEAFF	TGCAGTGCTAGCAGTTGGGGCAGGGTGAACACTGAAGCTTTCTTT
TRBJ1-2	TRBV6-1	-	-	CASSDAEGVDGYTF	TGTGCCAGCAGCGACGCTGAAGGGGTTGATGGCTACACCTTC
TRBJ2-7	TRBV7-9	few	-	CASSLVGDSEQYF	TGTGCCAGCAGCTTAGTCGGGGATTCCGAGCAGTACTTC
TRBJ1-4	TRBV10-3	-	-	CAISEEFGTNEKLFF	TGTGCCATCAGTGAAGAGTTCGGTACTAATGAAAAACTGTTTTTT
TRBJ1-1	TRBV20-1	-	TRBD1	CSASGGTANTEAFF	TGCAGTGCTAGTGGTGGGACAGCGAACACTGAAGCTTTCTTT
TRBJ1-1	TRBV9	-	-	CASSPGKGLDTEAFF	TGTGCCAGCAGCCCAGGGAAAGGGTTGGACACTGAAGCTTTCTTT
TRBJ2-5	TRBV6-1	once	-	CASSYLIVETQYF	TGTGCCAGCAGTTATTTGATAGTGGAGACCCAGTACTTC
TRBJ2-7	TRBV7-2	-	-	CASSQDAKIYEQYF	TGTGCCAGCAGCCAAGATGCCAAAATCTACGAGCAGTACTTC
TRBJ2-7	TRBV15	-	-	CATSEGDSYEQYF	TGTGCCACCAGCGAGGGGGACTCCTACGAGCAGTACTTC
TRBJ1-2	TRBV29-1	-	-	CSVLGRAGDYYGYTF	TGCAGCGTTTTGGGTCGGGCAGGGGATTACTATGGCTACACCTTC
TRBJ1-4	TRBV29-1	many	-	CSVVGRNEKLFF	TGCAGCGTTGTAGGCAGAAATGAAAAACTGTTTTTT
TRBJ1-5	TRBV2	-	-	CASSNLPGQGRDQPQHF	TGTGCCAGCAGTAACCTCCCGGGGCAGGGAAGAGATCAGCCCCAGCATTTT
TRBJ1-2	TRBV2	-	TRBD1	CASRSIGQGQSYGYTF	TGTGCCAGCCGGAGTATCGGACAGGGGCAGAGCTATGGCTACACCTTC
TRBJ1-6	TRBV5-6	few	TRBD1	CASSRGQVNNSPLHF	TGTGCCAGCAGCAGGGGACAGGTGAATAATTCACCCCTCCACTTT
TRBJ1-3	TRBV19	-	-	CASALGNTIYF	TGTGCCAGTGCTTTAGGAAACACCATATATTTT
TRBJ1-5	TRBV5-6	-	TRBD1	CASSLGRGEGKPQHF	TGTGCCAGCAGCTTGGGCAGGGGGGAAGGAAAGCCCCAGCATTTT
TRBJ2-5	TRBV7-9	-	-	CASGRGTAETQYF	TGTGCTAGCGGCCGCGGGACAGCAGAGACCCAGTACTTC
TRBJ1-3	TRBV5-1	few	-	CASSLTSPAGNTIYF	TGCGCCAGCAGCTTGACCTCACCGGCTGGAAACACCATATATTTT
TRBJ1-1	TRBV6-2/TRBV6-3	-	-	CASSYSRGENTEAFF	TGTGCCAGCAGTTACTCCCGGGGAGAGAACACTGAAGCTTTCTTT
TRBJ1-5	TRBV9	few	-	CASSQESEASNQPQHF	TGTGCCAGCAGCCAAGAATCCGAGGCAAGCAATCAGCCCCAGCATTTT
TRBJ2-2	TRBV9	once	TRBD2	CASSVAAGGLNGELFF	TGTGCCAGCAGCGTAGCCGCGGGAGGGCTGAACGGGGAGCTGTTTTTT
TRBJ2-7	TRBV12-3/TRBV12-4	-	-	CASRDPDRNFYEQYF	TGTGCCAGCAGAGACCCGGACAGAAACTTCTACGAGCAGTACTTC
TRBJ1-6	TRBV29-1	-	TRBD1	CSARQGRRNSPLHF	TGCAGCGCAAGACAGGGGCGTCGTAATTCACCCCTCCACTTT
TRBJ2-7	TRBV29-1	-	TRBD1	CSAMGQGDPYEQYF	TGCAGTGCTATGGGACAGGGGGACCCCTACGAGCAGTACTTC
TRBJ2-7	TRBV7-9	once	-	CASGAYLGSYEQYF	TGTGCCAGCGGGGCCTACTTGGGGTCCTACGAGCAGTACTTC
TRBJ1-2	TRBV20-1	few	-	CSAPDSNYSYTF	TGCAGTGCTCCCGACAGCAACTATAGCTACACCTTC
TRBJ2-5	TRBV9	-	-	CASSVDPGETQYF	TGTGCCAGCAGCGTAGATCCAGGGGAGACCCAGTACTTC
TRBJ1-2	TRBV12-3/TRBV12-4	-	-	CASSLGIGYTF	TGTGCCAGCAGCTTAGGGATTGGCTACACCTTC
TRBJ2-7	TRBV20-1	few	TRBD2	CSAPSGTSGVHEQYF	TGCAGTGCTCCTTCCGGGACTAGCGGGGTCCACGAGCAGTACTTC
TRBJ1-5	TRBV10-3	-	TRBD1	CAIRGQVNQPQHF	TGTGCCATCAGGGGACAGGTCAATCAGCCCCAGCATTTT
TRBJ2-3	TRBV10-2	-	-	CASRRPNTDTQYF	TGTGCCAGCAGACGACCGAACACAGATACGCAGTATTTT
TRBJ2-7	TRBV7-9	many	-	CASSSSHDEQYF	TGTGCCAGCAGCTCGAGCCACGACGAGCAGTACTTC
TRBJ1-1	TRBV9	-	-	CASSQDSTWDTEAFF	TGTGCCAGCAGCCAAGATTCGACGTGGGACACTGAAGCTTTCTTT
TRBJ1-2	TRBV19	-	-	CASSIGIGANYGYTF	TGTGCCAGTAGTATTGGGATCGGTGCCAACTATGGCTACACCTTC
TRBJ1-1	TRBV2	-	-	CASSSHSALLNTEAFF	TGTGCCAGCAGTTCCCACTCGGCCTTGCTGAACACTGAAGCTTTCTTT
TRBJ1-1	TRBV19	-	-	CASSIGGRSSNTEAFF	TGTGCCAGTAGTATAGGGGGGAGATCCTCGAACACTGAAGCTTTCTTT
TRBJ1-4	TRBV7-2	many	-	CASSVDGTNEKLFF	TGTGCCAGCAGCGTGGACGGGACTAATGAAAAACTGTTTTTT
TRBJ1-1	TRBV6-4	few	TRBD1	CASSDGQGGVNTEAFF	TGTGCCAGCAGTGATGGACAGGGGGGAGTGAACACTGAAGCTTTCTTT
TRBJ1-1	TRBV29-1	-	-	CSVARSENTEAFF	TGCAGCGTTGCTAGGTCGGAGAACACTGAAGCTTTCTTT
TRBJ1-1	TRBV6-5	-	-	CASSFYRMNTEAFF	TGTGCCAGCAGCTTTTACAGAATGAACACTGAAGCTTTCTTT
TRBJ2-5	TRBV20-1	-	-	CSARDPWEIETQYF	TGCAGTGCTAGAGATCCGTGGGAAATAGAGACCCAGTACTTC
TRBJ1-6	TRBV7-2	few	TRBD1	CASSLEGQGISPPHF	TGTGCCAGCAGCTTGGAGGGACAGGGGATTTCACCCCCCCACTTT
TRBJ2-2	TRBV7-8	-	-	CASSFLGDTGELFF	TGTGCCAGCAGCTTTTTAGGGGACACCGGGGAGCTGTTTTTT
TRBJ2-2	TRBV19	many	-	CASTSETSGRAANTGELFF	TGTGCCAGTACCTCTGAAACTTCGGGACGGGCGGCCAACACCGGGGAGCTGTTTTTT
TRBJ1-4	TRBV10-3	many	-	CAIAPGGRVNEKLFF	TGTGCCATCGCCCCAGGAGGCAGGGTGAATGAAAAACTGTTTTTT
TRBJ1-3	TRBV5-4	-	TRBD1	CASSVEEGGQVGNTIYF	TGTGCCAGCAGCGTTGAAGAGGGGGGACAGGTTGGAAACACCATATATTTT
TRBJ2-5	TRBV12-3/TRBV12-4	-	-	CASSLVQSGETQYF	TGTGCCAGCAGTTTGGTCCAGAGTGGGGAGACCCAGTACTTC
TRBJ1-2	TRBV24-1	many	-	CATSHQDGYTF	TGTGCCACCAGCCATCAGGATGGCTACACCTTC
TRBJ1-3	TRBV7-2	-	-	CASTPPQGERDTIYF	TGTGCCAGCACCCCCCCGCAGGGAGAACGAGACACCATATATTTT